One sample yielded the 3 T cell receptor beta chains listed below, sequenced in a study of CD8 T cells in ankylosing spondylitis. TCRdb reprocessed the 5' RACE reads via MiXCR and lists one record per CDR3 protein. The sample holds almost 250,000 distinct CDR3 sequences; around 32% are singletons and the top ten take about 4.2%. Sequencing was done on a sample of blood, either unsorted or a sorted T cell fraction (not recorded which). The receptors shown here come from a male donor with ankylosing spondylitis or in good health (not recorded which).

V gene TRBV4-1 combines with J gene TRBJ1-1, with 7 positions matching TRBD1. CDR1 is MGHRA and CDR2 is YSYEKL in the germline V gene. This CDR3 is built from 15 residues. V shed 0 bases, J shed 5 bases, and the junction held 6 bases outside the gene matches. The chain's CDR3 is CASSQDRTGATEAFF. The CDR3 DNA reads TGCGCCAGCAGCCAAGACCGGACAGGCGCGACTGAAGCTTTCTTT.

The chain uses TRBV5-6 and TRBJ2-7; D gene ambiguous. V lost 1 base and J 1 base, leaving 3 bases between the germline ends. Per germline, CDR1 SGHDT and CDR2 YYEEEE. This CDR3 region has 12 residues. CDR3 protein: CASSLWSYEQYF. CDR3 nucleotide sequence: TGTGCCAGCAGCTTGTGGTCCTACGAGCAGTACTTC.

CDR3 in DNA: TGCAGTGCTAGAGATCGACTGTGGACCGGGGAGCTGTTTTTT. Protein: CSARDRLWTGELFF. The J gene is TRBJ2-2, the V gene TRBV20-1; D is unresolved. This CDR3 comprises 14 residues. CDR1 and CDR2 (germline): DFQATT, SNEGSKA (reference sequence). V lost 0 bases and J 5 bases, leaving 10 bases between the germline ends.